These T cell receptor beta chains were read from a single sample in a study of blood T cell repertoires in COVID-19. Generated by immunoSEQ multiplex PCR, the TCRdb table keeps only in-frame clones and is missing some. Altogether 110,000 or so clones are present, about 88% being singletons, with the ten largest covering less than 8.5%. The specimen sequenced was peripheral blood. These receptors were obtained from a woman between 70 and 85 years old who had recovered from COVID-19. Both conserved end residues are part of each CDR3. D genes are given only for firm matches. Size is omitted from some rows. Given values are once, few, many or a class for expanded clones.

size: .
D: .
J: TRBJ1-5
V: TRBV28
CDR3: CASSLAGIQPQHF
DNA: TGTGCCAGCAGTTTGGCGGGGATACAGCCCCAGCATTTT

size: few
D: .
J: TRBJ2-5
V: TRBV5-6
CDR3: CASSFGPREGETQYF
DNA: TGTGCCAGCAGCTTTGGCCCCAGGGAAGGAGAGACCCAGTACTTC

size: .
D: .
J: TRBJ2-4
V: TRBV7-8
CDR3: CASSSTLEVRNIQYF
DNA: TGTGCCAGCAGCTCAACGCTGGAGGTCCGAAACATTCAGTACTTC

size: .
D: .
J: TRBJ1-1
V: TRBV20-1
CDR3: CSASRDPEAFF
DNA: TGCAGTGCCAGCAGGGATCCTGAAGCTTTCTTT

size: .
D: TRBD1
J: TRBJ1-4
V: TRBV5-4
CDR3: CASSQTGNNEKLFF
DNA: TGTGCCAGCAGCCAGACAGGGAACAATGAAAAACTGTTTTTT

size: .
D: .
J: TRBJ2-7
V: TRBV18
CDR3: CASSPTGYEQYF
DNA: TGTGCCAGCTCACCCACCGGCTACGAGCAGTACTTC

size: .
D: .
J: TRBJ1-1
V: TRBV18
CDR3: CASSMLGRGTEAFF
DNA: TGTGCCAGCTCAATGCTCGGGAGGGGGACTGAAGCTTTCTTT

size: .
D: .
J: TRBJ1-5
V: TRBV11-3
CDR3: CASSTLGGSQAYSNQPQHF
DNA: TGTGCCAGCAGCACCCTAGGAGGATCCCAGGCGTATAGCAATCAGCCCCAGCATTTT

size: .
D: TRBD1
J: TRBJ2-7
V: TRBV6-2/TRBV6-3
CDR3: CASSAPGTGLSYEQYF
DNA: TGTGCCAGCAGCGCCCCCGGGACAGGGCTCTCCTACGAGCAGTACTTC

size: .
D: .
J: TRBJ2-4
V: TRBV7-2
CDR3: CASSFSQGFDIQYF
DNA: TGTGCCAGCAGCTTCTCCCAGGGGTTTGACATTCAGTACTTC

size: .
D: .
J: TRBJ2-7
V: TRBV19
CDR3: CASTRLLFDYEQYF
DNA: TGTGCCAGTACCAGACTCCTCTTTGACTACGAGCAGTACTTC

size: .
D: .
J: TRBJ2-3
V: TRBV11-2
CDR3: CASSPGHTDTQYF
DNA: TGTGCCAGCAGCCCCGGACACACAGATACGCAGTATTTT

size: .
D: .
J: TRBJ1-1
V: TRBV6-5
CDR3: CASRNPQGYDTEAFF
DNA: TGTGCCAGCAGAAACCCCCAGGGGTACGACACTGAAGCTTTCTTT

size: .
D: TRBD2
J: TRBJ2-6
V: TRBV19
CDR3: CASSRLAGPSGANVLTF
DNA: TGTGCCAGTAGTCGTCTAGCGGGGCCCTCTGGGGCCAACGTCCTGACTTTC

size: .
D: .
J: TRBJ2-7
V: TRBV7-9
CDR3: CASSPAGRGEQYF
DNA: TGTGCCAGCAGCCCTGCAGGAAGGGGTGAGCAGTACTTC

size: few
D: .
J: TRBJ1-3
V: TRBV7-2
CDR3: CASSLAPLGTASF
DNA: TGTGCCAGCAGCTTAGCGCCTTTAGGAACAGCCAGTTTT

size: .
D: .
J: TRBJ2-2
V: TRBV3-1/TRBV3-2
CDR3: CASSQRELTGELFF
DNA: TGTGCCAGCAGCCAACGGGAGCTCACCGGGGAGCTGTTTTTT